The next 20 T cell receptor beta chains were all read from a single sample in a study of PD-1 blockade in classical Hodgkin lymphoma. There was relapse after autologous stem cell transplantation in every patient, and there was variation in brentuximab vedotin exposure. The method was immunoSEQ multiplex PCR; TCRdb's version includes in-frame clones alone and lacks a portion of them. The sample records about 29,000 clones, about two thirds being singletons. Sample: peripheral blood mononuclear cells (PBMCs), taken before the second cycle of nivolumab. These receptor sequences come from a human donor with classical Hodgkin lymphoma.

V usage is TRBV28 and J usage is TRBJ2-5; 7 bases fit TRBD1. The V segment lost 6 bases and the J segment 4 bases; nucleotides outside the gene matches: 5. Germline V gene sequence: CDR1 MDHEN, CDR2 SYDVKM. The CDR3 has 13 amino acids. The CDR3 coding sequence is TGTGCCAGCAGGGGACAGTCACCAGAGACCCAGTACTTC. Translating it yields CASRGQSPETQYF.

By sample share, this clone is medium-sized. V gene TRBV28 combines with J gene TRBJ1-5; TRBD1 might be the D (6 bases). V was cut by 6 bases and J by 4 bases, with 13 bases left in between. CDR1 MDHEN and CDR2 SYDVKM come from the germline V gene. The CDR3 extends over 14 amino acids. The CDR3: CASRLIQGNQPQHF. CDR3 DNA: TGTGCCAGCAGACTAATACAGGGAAATCAGCCCCAGCATTTT.

V is TRBV6-5 and J is TRBJ1-5; the match to TRBD1 covers 10 bases. Germline V gene lookup returns CDR1 MNHEY and CDR2 SVGAGI. V was clipped by 8 bases and J by 9 bases; unmatched bases: 7. This CDR3 spans 13 amino acids. The CDR3 bases are TGTGCCAGCGGGGGACAGGGGTTGGGGCCCCAGCATTTT. It codes for CASGGQGLGPQHF.

This clone was found a few times. The rearrangement joins TRBV6-1 to TRBJ1-2; D is uncertain. Trimming took off 3 bases at V and 0 bases at J, with 11 bases between the two ends. The germline CDR1 and CDR2 sequences are MNHNS and SASEGT. CDR3 length equals 15 residues. CDR3 residues: CASSEAIGTNYGYTF. The CDR3, as DNA: TGTGCCAGCAGTGAGGCGATTGGAACTAACTATGGCTACACCTTC.

This chain links TRBV4-3 with TRBJ1-2; no clear D gene. The V end was cut by 3 bases, the J end by 2 bases, with 10 bases between. The germline V gene has CDR1 LGHNA and CDR2 YSLEER. The CDR3 extends over 14 amino acids. The CDR3 spells CASSQVGRNYGYTF. The CDR3 DNA reads as TGCGCCAGCAGCCAGGTTGGACGGAACTATGGCTACACCTTC.

This clone was seen only once. The chain carries TRBV4-3 and TRBJ2-3; 7 nucleotides agree with TRBD2. V lost 0 bases to trimming and J lost 2 bases; unmatched junction nucleotides: 5. The germline V gene encodes CDR1 LGHNA and CDR2 YSLEER. This CDR3 is 16 amino acids long. In DNA form, the CDR3 reads TGCGCCAGCAGCCAAGAACTAGCGCTACCCACAGATACGCAGTATTTT. Translation: CASSQELALPTDTQYF.

V gene TRBV5-6 combines with J gene TRBJ1-2; D remains unclear. Looked up from germline, CDR1 is SGHDT and CDR2 is YYEEEE. The CDR3 has 15 residues. The V gene lost 0 bases and the J gene lost 4 bases, with 13 bases spanning the gap. CDR3 residues: CASSLGAGIGYGYTF. The CDR3 DNA reads as TGTGCCAGCAGCTTGGGTGCCGGGATCGGCTATGGCTACACCTTC.

The chain joins TRBV20-1 to TRBJ2-7; D ambiguous. Trimming pared 6 bases from V and 10 bases from J, leaving 10 bases between. The CDR3 length is 9 residues. Germline loops: CDR1 DFQATT, CDR2 SNEGSKA (reference sequence). The CDR3 nucleotides are TGCAGTGCCGGCCCCTTTCAGTACTTC. As protein: CSAGPFQYF.

This chain links TRBV19 with TRBJ1-2; 10 bases are a match to TRBD1. V shed 3 bases and J 8 bases; nucleotides not matched to a gene: 6. Germline values: CDR1 LNHDA, CDR2 SQIVND (reference sequence). The CDR3 contains 14 residues. The CDR3 nucleotides are TGTGCCAGTAGTATGACAGGGGGCGCGAGAGGCTACACCTTC. Translation gives CASSMTGGARGYTF.

The J gene is TRBJ2-7, the V gene TRBV18, with 7 bases identical to TRBD1. Germline-derived CDR1 and CDR2 are KGHSH and LQKENI. The V and J ends lost 3 bases and 3 bases, in that order; junction bases with no gene match: 5. This CDR3 has 14 amino acids. CDR3 loop: CASSPRDRVYEQYF. As DNA, the CDR3 is TGTGCCAGCTCACCCAGGGACAGAGTCTACGAGCAGTACTTC.

The chain couples TRBV5-1 to TRBJ2-3, with no clear D. The CDR3 loop spans 11 amino acids. Germline CDR1 SGHRS, CDR2 YFSETQ. The V gene lost 2 bases and the J gene lost 4 bases, with 2 bases spanning the gap. The CDR3, as DNA: TGCGCCAGCAGCTTAGCAGATACGCAGTATTTT. This translates into CASSLADTQYF.

The chain links TRBV10-3 to TRBJ2-1; a weak D match, TRBD2 (5 bases). Germline V gives CDR1 ENHRY, CDR2 SYGVKD. With 8 bases removed from V and 7 bases from J, the gap between germline ends came to 15 bases. The CDR3 sequence is 13 residues long. This CDR3 is CAIRGLEGNEQFF. CDR3 bases: TGTGCCATCCGCGGACTCGAAGGAAATGAGCAGTTCTTC.

V is TRBV7-2 and J is TRBJ2-3, with 12 nucleotides matching TRBD2. V shed 1 base and J 4 bases; nucleotides not matched to a gene: 3. This CDR3 is 16 amino acids long. Germline CDR1 reads SGHTA; CDR2 reads FQGNSA. CDR3 amino acids: CASSLEPSGRADTQYF. The CDR3 DNA reads as TGTGCCAGCAGCTTAGAGCCTAGCGGGAGGGCAGATACGCAGTATTTT.

The table lists this clone with a few counts. The chain joins TRBV2 to TRBJ1-1, with a tentative D call TRBD1 (6 bases). This CDR3 is built from 13 residues. Trimming removed 6 bases from V and 3 bases from J, with 11 bases in between. Per the germline V gene, CDR1 is SNHLY and CDR2 is FYNNEI. This CDR3 is CASRGQGDTEAFF. In DNA, the CDR3 is TGTGCCAGCAGGGGACAAGGCGACACTGAAGCTTTCTTT.

V gene TRBV7-2 combines with J gene TRBJ1-1; 7 nucleotides match TRBD1. V dropped 5 bases and J dropped 0; count of bases not matched to a gene: 9. Germline V lookup: CDR1 SGHTA, CDR2 FQGNSA. The CDR3 is 16 amino acids. The CDR3 reads CASSIDRAGMNTEAFF. Here the CDR3 DNA reads TGTGCCAGCAGCATTGACAGGGCCGGTATGAACACTGAAGCTTTCTTT.

The rearrangement joins TRBV4-3 to TRBJ2-1; D might be TRBD2 (6 bases). The CDR3 covers 15 residues. Trimming pared 4 bases from V and 0 bases from J, leaving 10 bases between. The germline V gene encodes CDR1 LGHNA and CDR2 YSLEER. The CDR3 nucleotides are TGCGCCAGCAGCCCCCTCGGGGGCTCCTACAATGAGCAGTTCTTC. It codes for CASSPLGGSYNEQFF.

The chain combines TRBV6-5 with TRBJ1-5; 8 bases line up with TRBD1. The CDR3 is made up of 15 amino acids. Per germline, CDR1 MNHEY and CDR2 SVGAGI. Trimming removed 6 bases from V and 3 bases from J; junction bases left unmatched: 7. CDR3 sequence (DNA): TGTGCCAGCAGCTCAGACAGGGGTTACAATCAGCCCCAGCATTTT. Translating gives CASSSDRGYNQPQHF.

The chain uses TRBV6-5 and TRBJ1-5; the match to TRBD1 covers 7 bases. Per germline, CDR1 MNHEY and CDR2 SVGAGI. Unmatched junction bases numbered 10, after V lost 7 bases and J lost 4 bases. The CDR3 has 15 amino acids. CDR3 sequence (DNA): TGTGCCAGCACCTTAACGGGACAGATTAATCAGCCCCAGCATTTT. Protein product: CASTLTGQINQPQHF.

V usage is TRBV11-2 and J usage is TRBJ2-1, with D perhaps matching TRBD1 (5 bases). The CDR3 extends over 19 amino acids. V gave up 2 bases and J gave up 5 bases, with 25 bases separating them. CDR1 SGHAT and CDR2 FQNNGV come from the germline V gene. CDR3 nucleotides: TGTGCCAGCAGCTTAAGGGGAACTACGATTCTCCCAATGAACAATGAGCAGTTCTTC. It is translated as CASSLRGTTILPMNNEQFF.

This chain joins TRBV7-2 and TRBJ2-6; D is ambiguous. V was clipped by 1 base and J by 5 bases, with 9 bases between them. Looked up from germline, CDR1 is SGHTA and CDR2 is FQGNSA. The CDR3 is 15 amino acids. CDR3 sequence reads: CASSLEGLRANVLTF. DNA of the CDR3: TGTGCCAGCAGCTTAGAGGGTCTACGGGCCAACGTCCTGACTTTC.